This T cell receptor (beta chain) was sequenced for a study of Graves' ophthalmopathy and Graves' hyperthyroidism. V was clipped by 3 bases and J by 4 bases, with 21 bases between them. CDR1 is SQVTM and CDR2 is ANQGSEA in the germline V gene. The CDR3 totals 16 residues. Scientists amplified the TCR beta CDR3 regions from RNA transcripts. Scientists carried out first-round RT-PCR using HTBI primers and then a second-round multiplex PCR. TCRdb re-derived calls from the multiplex PCR reads in MiXCR, one entry per CDR3 protein. The sample holds some 350,000 distinct CDR3 sequences; 17% are singletons and the top ten take 2% to 3%.

This TCR derives from an adult woman with stable Graves' hyperthyroidism. The chain is built from TRBV29-1 and TRBJ1-1; possibly TRBD1 for D (5 bases). Input material: peripheral blood. The CDR3 DNA sequence: TGCAGCGTTGATATAGGGCAGGGCCCATGGCCCACTGAAGCTTTCTTT. This encodes CSVDIGQGPWPTEAFF.